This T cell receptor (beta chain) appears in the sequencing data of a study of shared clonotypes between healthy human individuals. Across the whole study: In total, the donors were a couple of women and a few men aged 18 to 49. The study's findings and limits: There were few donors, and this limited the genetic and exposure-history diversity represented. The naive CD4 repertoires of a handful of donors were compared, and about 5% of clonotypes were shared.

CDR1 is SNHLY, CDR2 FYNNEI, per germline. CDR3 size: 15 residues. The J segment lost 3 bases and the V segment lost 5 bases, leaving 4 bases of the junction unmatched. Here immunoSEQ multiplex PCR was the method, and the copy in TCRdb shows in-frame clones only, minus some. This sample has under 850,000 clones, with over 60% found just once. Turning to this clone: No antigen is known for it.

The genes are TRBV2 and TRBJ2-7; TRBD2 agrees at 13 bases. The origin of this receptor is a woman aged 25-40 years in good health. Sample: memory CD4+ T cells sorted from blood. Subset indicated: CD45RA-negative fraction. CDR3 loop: CASSSGTSGIYEQYF. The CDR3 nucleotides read TGTGCCAGCAGTTCTGGGACTAGCGGGATCTACGAGCAGTACTTC.